This entry lists 26 T cell receptor beta chains sequenced from one sample in a study of cytomegalovirus exposure and HLA in healthy donors. The study ran its PCR with 60 Vbeta and 13 Jbeta primers. This table comes from immunoSEQ multiplex PCR, and its TCRdb copy is limited to in-frame clones, with some not included. The specimen's table records 100,000 to 150,000 clones. The sequenced sample consisted of PBMCs. These receptors were collected from a man aged 18-30 years in good health and CMV-seronegative.

V gene TRBV27 combines with J gene TRBJ2-1, with TRBD2 matching 9 bases. The CDR3 is made up of 15 amino acids. Germline CDR1 and CDR2: MNHEY and SMNVEV (reference sequence). With 5 bases clipped from V and 8 bases from J, the junction kept 10 bases outside the gene matches. The CDR3 coding sequence is TGTGCCAGCAGTCCCAGAAGTAGCGGGAGAGATGAGCAGTTCTTC. Protein product: CASSPRSSGRDEQFF.

This chain uses TRBV30 with TRBJ2-7, with TRBD1 matching 7 bases. Germline V lookup: CDR1 GTSNPN, CDR2 SVGIG (reference sequence). The CDR3 sequence is 14 residues long. Germline trimming cut 3 bases from V and 4 bases from J; bases unmatched to any gene: 9. In DNA form, the CDR3 reads TGTGCCTGGAGGGTAGGGGGCTCAGTTTACGAGCAGTACTTC. This encodes CAWRVGGSVYEQYF.

J is TRBJ1-2 and V is TRBV6-1; D ambiguous. The CDR3 has 13 residues. V was pared by 6 bases and J by 8 bases, with 16 bases between. Looked up from germline, CDR1 is MNHNS and CDR2 is SASEGT. The CDR3 DNA reads TGTGCCAGCAGAAGAAGTAAAGAGAGAGGCTACACCTTC. This sequence encodes CASRRSKERGYTF.

This chain connects TRBV5-1 to TRBJ2-5; weak D call: TRBD2 (5 bases). Germline lookup yields CDR1 SGHRS and CDR2 YFSETQ. V was cut by 7 bases and J by 7 bases, with 17 bases left in between. CDR3 size: 13 residues. CDR3 bases: TGCGCCAGCTCCGCCGGGGTCGACGGGACCCAGTACTTC. Protein sequence: CASSAGVDGTQYF.

The gene calls are TRBV5-1 and TRBJ2-7; possible D gene TRBD2, 7 bases. Trimming cost V 4 bases and J 2 bases, with 13 bases left between them. CDR1 is SGHRS, CDR2 YFSETQ, per germline. The CDR3 extends over 14 amino acids. CDR3 in amino acids: CASSRGGTTYEQYF. The CDR3 nucleotides are TGCGCCAGCAGCAGGGGGGGGACCACCTACGAGCAGTACTTC.

The gene calls are TRBV5-4 and TRBJ2-7, with D perhaps TRBD1 (6 bases). Trimming removed 0 bases at V and 3 bases at J, with 16 bases between. Germline CDR1 SGHNT, CDR2 YYREEE (reference sequence). The CDR3 has 16 residues. The CDR3 DNA sequence: TGTGCCAGCAGCTTGGGGACAGAGCTACGAGTCTACGAGCAGTACTTC. This gives the protein CASSLGTELRVYEQYF.

The gene calls are TRBV5-1 and TRBJ2-5; D unclear. Germline CDR1 and CDR2: SGHRS and YFSETQ. V lost 5 bases, J lost 5 bases, and 16 bases lay in between. This CDR3 has 14 amino acids. The CDR3 here is CASRYGAVSETQYF. DNA for the CDR3: TGCGCCAGCAGGTATGGAGCCGTCTCGGAGACCCAGTACTTC.

The V call is TRBV10-3, the J call TRBJ2-7; 7 bases are shared with TRBD1. With V trimmed by 10 bases and J by 2 bases, 14 bases remained unmatched. Germline V gene data show CDR1 as ENHRY and CDR2 as SYGVKD. The CDR3 has 15 residues. CDR3 DNA: TGTGCCAGCCAGACAGGGCGTGATAGGGCCTACGAGCAGTACTTC. This sequence encodes CASQTGRDRAYEQYF.

V and J are TRBV28 and TRBJ1-1; possibly TRBD1 for D (6 bases). CDR1 is MDHEN and CDR2 is SYDVKM in the germline V gene. The CDR3 sequence is 17 residues long. V shed 6 bases and J shed 1 base, with 21 bases lying between them. The CDR3 DNA sequence: TGTGCCAGCAGGGGGGGGCTGCCATTTACCTCGAACACTGAAGCTTTCTTT. As protein: CASRGGLPFTSNTEAFF.

V is TRBV10-3 and J is TRBJ1-2, with D uncertain. Germline assignment: CDR1 ENHRY and CDR2 SYGVKD. This CDR3 comprises 12 residues. V lost 11 bases to trimming and J lost 1 base, with 11 bases between them. The CDR3 spells CAVLRGNYGYTF. CDR3 coding DNA: TGTGCCGTACTTCGGGGTAACTATGGCTACACCTTC.

This chain joins TRBV7-9 and TRBJ2-7, with 8 bases matching TRBD1. The CDR3 is made up of 19 amino acids. V shed 1 base and J 0 bases; nucleotides not matched to a gene: 14. In germline, CDR1 is SEHNR, CDR2 FQNEAQ (reference sequence). The CDR3 region is CASSLVGQGFGRSSYEQYF. The CDR3 DNA is TGTGCCAGCAGCTTAGTCGGACAGGGCTTCGGGAGAAGCTCCTACGAGCAGTACTTC.

This chain joins TRBV30 and TRBJ1-2; D remains ambiguous. The V gene lost 0 bases and the J gene lost 8 bases, with 19 bases spanning the gap. Germline V gene sequence: CDR1 GTSNPN, CDR2 SVGIG (reference sequence). The CDR3 runs to 15 residues. The CDR3 region is CAWSVTWLGKRGYTF. CDR3 DNA: TGTGCCTGGAGTGTAACATGGTTAGGGAAGCGGGGCTACACCTTC.

The J gene is TRBJ2-3, the V gene TRBV18; no clear D. V lost 2 bases to trimming and J lost 7 bases, with 4 bases between them. Germline-derived CDR1 and CDR2 are KGHSH and LQKENI. This CDR3 is built from 11 residues. The CDR3 nucleotides are TGTGCCAGCTCACCAGAGAATACGCAGTATTTT. Residues: CASSPENTQYF.

In regard to this clone: One junction end disagrees with the germline gene, perhaps due to a read error. The CDR3 protein is CASRKNPSGRAASSVVPVF. The DNA for the CDR3 is TGTGCCAGCAGGAAAAACCCTAGCGGGAGGGCCGCTTCGTCCGTAGTCCCGGTCTTC. The genes are TRBV2 and TRBJ2-1; 12 nucleotides agree with TRBD2. Germline loops: CDR1 SNHLY, CDR2 FYNNEI. The CDR3 totals 19 residues.

V gene TRBV5-5 combines with J gene TRBJ1-4; 10 positions match TRBD1. The CDR3 spans 15 residues. Germline CDR1 SGHKS, CDR2 YYEKEE (reference sequence). Losses at the gene ends were 3 bases for V and 6 bases for J; bases not matched to a gene: 5. CDR3 residues: CASSYRTGGDEKLFF. The CDR3, as DNA: TGTGCCAGCAGCTACAGGACAGGGGGGGATGAAAAACTGTTTTTT.

The rearrangement links TRBV7-9 to TRBJ2-5; tentatively, D is TRBD1 (5 bases). The CDR3 length is 14 residues. In germline, CDR1 is SEHNR, CDR2 FQNEAQ (reference sequence). Trimming left V 6 bases short and J 2 bases short, with 13 bases between. The CDR3 loop is CASSHQGSQETQYF. The DNA for the CDR3 is TGTGCCAGCAGTCATCAGGGCTCTCAAGAGACCCAGTACTTC.

This rearrangement joins TRBV25-1 to TRBJ1-1; D uncertain. Germline CDR1 is MGHDK and CDR2 is SYGVNS. Between the trimmed V and J ends, which lost 0 bases and 5 bases, there was a span of 13 bases. The CDR3 spans 15 residues. The CDR3 spells CASSEYGSGGTEAFF. CDR3 in DNA: TGTGCCAGCAGTGAATATGGGAGCGGTGGAACTGAAGCTTTCTTT.

The chain employs TRBV27 and TRBJ2-7; D unclear. Germline CDR1 MNHEY, CDR2 SMNVEV (reference sequence). The length of the CDR3 is 13 residues. V was pared by 2 bases and J by 2 bases, with 7 bases between. The CDR3 spells CASSLRVPYEQYF. Here the CDR3 DNA reads TGTGCCAGCAGTTTACGAGTCCCCTACGAGCAGTACTTC.

The rearrangement joins TRBV11-2 to TRBJ2-1, with D uncertain. This CDR3 is built from 12 residues. Germline V gene lookup returns CDR1 SGHAT and CDR2 FQNNGV. The V end lost 0 bases, the J end lost 9 bases, and 6 bases lay between the germline ends. The CDR3 region is CASSLDLSEQFF. CDR3 coding DNA: TGTGCCAGCAGCTTAGATTTGAGTGAGCAGTTCTTC.

This chain uses TRBV12-5 with TRBJ2-2; TRBD1 is a possible D gene (6 bases). Trimming stripped 0 bases from V and 5 bases from J, with 10 bases between. This CDR3 comprises 15 residues. CDR1 is LGHNT and CDR2 is FRNRAP in the germline V gene. DNA for the CDR3: TGTGCTAGTGGTTTGGTTCAGGGGAATACCGGGGAGCTGTTTTTT. It specifies CASGLVQGNTGELFF.

The CDR3, as DNA: TGTGCCAGCAGTGACGGGAGGGCCCACGAGCAGTACTTC. Translated: CASSDGRAHEQYF. This chain joins TRBV6-5 and TRBJ2-7, with 8 nucleotides matching TRBD2. This CDR3 contains 13 residues. The V segment lost 5 bases and the J segment 5 bases; nucleotides outside the gene matches: 5. Per the germline V gene, CDR1 is MNHEY and CDR2 is SVGAGI.

V is TRBV30 and J is TRBJ2-5, with no clear D. The J call may be incorrect, as the DNA end agrees better with TRBJ2-7. The CDR3 extends over 15 amino acids. Germline CDR1 and CDR2: GTSNPN and SVGIG (reference sequence). The CDR3 nucleotides read TGTGCCTGGAGTACCCCGCGCCTGAGACTTTACGAGCAGTACTTC. Encoded protein: CAWSTPRLRLYEQYF.

The J gene is TRBJ1-2, the V gene TRBV5-1; 8 bases agree with TRBD1. This CDR3 is 16 amino acids long. Germline-derived CDR1 and CDR2 are SGHRS and YFSETQ. J was trimmed by 3 bases and V by 4 bases; bases with no gene match: 11. The CDR3 coding sequence is TGCGCCAGCAGCAGAGCATCCAGGGGGCAGGACTATGGCTACACCTTC. This gives the protein CASSRASRGQDYGYTF.

The chain employs TRBV11-2 and TRBJ2-3; TRBD1 matches at 9 bases. Germline loops: CDR1 SGHAT, CDR2 FQNNGV. V lost 5 bases, J lost 5 bases, and 14 bases stayed unmatched. The CDR3 is made up of 17 amino acids. The CDR3 reads CASSPSRPGTGKDTQYF. The CDR3 nucleotides are TGTGCCAGCAGCCCTAGCCGCCCTGGGACAGGGAAAGATACGCAGTATTTT.

The rearrangement joins TRBV5-6 to TRBJ1-2; a weak D match, TRBD1 (6 bases). Germline CDR1 reads SGHDT; CDR2 reads YYEEEE. V was cut by 7 bases and J by 2 bases, with 12 bases left in between. The CDR3 totals 13 residues. As DNA, the CDR3 is TGTGCCAGCGGCAATGGGGGCAACTATGGCTACACCTTC. Protein product: CASGNGGNYGYTF.

This chain joins TRBV27 and TRBJ2-5; possible D gene TRBD2, 6 bases. CDR3 size: 13 residues. V was clipped by 7 bases and J by 4 bases, with 13 bases between them. Per the germline V gene, CDR1 is MNHEY and CDR2 is SMNVEV (reference sequence). CDR3 bases: TGTGCCAGCACCGGGAGTAGTAGAGAGACCCAGTACTTC. Translating gives CASTGSSRETQYF.